The 7 T cell receptor beta chains given below trace back to one sample, sequenced in a study of cytomegalovirus exposure and HLA in healthy donors. The PCR used 60 Vbeta and 13 Jbeta primers. The data were produced by immunoSEQ multiplex PCR, yet TCRdb's version contains in-frame clones alone and is incomplete. The sample lists 130,000 or so clones, more than 75% occurring once. The sequenced sample was PBMCs. These receptors were obtained from a man aged 35 to 55 in good health and CMV-seronegative.

V usage is TRBV2 and J usage is TRBJ1-4, with 9 bases that match TRBD1. Germline trimming cut 8 bases from V and 6 bases from J; bases unmatched to any gene: 4. The CDR3 has 13 residues. CDR1 is SNHLY, CDR2 FYNNEI, per germline. CDR3 coding DNA: TGTGCCAGCGAGAGGGACAGGGATGAAAAACTGTTTTTT. Protein: CASERDRDEKLFF.

This chain uses TRBV19 with TRBJ2-1, with D unresolved. Looked up from germline, CDR1 is LNHDA and CDR2 is SQIVND (reference sequence). The CDR3 has 14 residues. Trimming pared 1 base from V and 4 bases from J, leaving 8 bases between. The DNA of the CDR3 is TGTGCCAGTAGTATAGGGAGTACGTACAATGAGCAGTTCTTC. Residues: CASSIGSTYNEQFF.

This chain links TRBV13 with TRBJ1-6; 7 nucleotides align to TRBD1. The CDR3 is made up of 17 amino acids. Germline V lookup: CDR1 PRHDT, CDR2 FYEKMQ (reference sequence). V lost 3 bases and J lost 7; bases outside the gene matches: 12. The chain's CDR3 is CASSFSHLGGPNSPLHF. The CDR3 DNA follows: TGTGCCAGCAGCTTCTCCCATCTAGGGGGCCCCAATTCACCCCTCCACTTT.

This chain links TRBV5-5 with TRBJ1-2; 7 bases align to TRBD1. With V trimmed by 4 bases and J by 1 base, 10 bases remained unmatched. This CDR3 has 16 amino acids. CDR1 is SGHKS, CDR2 YYEKEE, per germline (reference sequence). This CDR3 reads CASSPYGTADNYGYTF. CDR3 in DNA: TGTGCCAGCAGCCCCTATGGGACAGCAGATAACTATGGCTACACCTTC.

This chain joins TRBV11-2 and TRBJ2-4; D gene ambiguous. There are 14 residues in the CDR3. Trimming cost V 1 base and J 12 bases, with 16 bases left between them. CDR1 is SGHAT and CDR2 is FQNNGV in the germline V gene. This chain's CDR3 is CASSLAGGQTSQYF. CDR3 nucleotides: TGTGCCAGCAGCTTAGCTGGCGGCCAGACCAGTCAGTACTTC.

V usage is TRBV5-4 and J usage is TRBJ2-7, with 7 bases identical to TRBD1. The CDR3 length is 15 residues. J lost 5 bases, V lost 2 bases, and 10 bases had no gene match. CDR1 and CDR2 from the germline V gene are SGHNT and YYREEE (reference sequence). CDR3 protein: CASSFPRQGLDEQYF. CDR3 bases: TGTGCCAGCAGCTTCCCCCGACAGGGCCTTGACGAGCAGTACTTC.

The rearrangement uses TRBV30 and TRBJ2-7, with 10 bases fitting TRBD1. CDR1 is GTSNPN, CDR2 SVGIG, per germline (reference sequence). V was clipped by 6 bases and J by 5 bases; unmatched bases: 10. This CDR3 has 14 residues. Here the CDR3 reads CACIPLGTGDEQYF. In nucleotides, the CDR3 is TGTGCCTGCATTCCACTGGGGACAGGGGACGAGCAGTACTTC.